This section outlines one T cell receptor (beta chain) sequence together with its context. Germline is not matched at one junction end, which may reflect a read error. Data came from immunoSEQ multiplex PCR; TCRdb stores just in-frame clones and leaves some out. The repertoire consists of 300,000 to 450,000 clones, with approximately 87% occurring once and the leading ten covering 1% to 1.5%. The data were obtained in a study of blood T cell repertoires in COVID-19. Germline V lookup: CDR1 SGHDT, CDR2 YYEEEE. The CDR3 has 14 amino acids. The chain uses TRBV5-6 and TRBJ2-3; TRBD2 matches 9 bases. Sequences were obtained from PBMCs or T cells enriched from blood (not recorded which). This TCR derives from a man under 40 who had recovered from COVID-19. CDR3 bases: TGTGCCAGCAGTTACACCGGGACTAGCCTGAGCCCCGATTTT. Its protein is CASSYTGTSLSPDF.